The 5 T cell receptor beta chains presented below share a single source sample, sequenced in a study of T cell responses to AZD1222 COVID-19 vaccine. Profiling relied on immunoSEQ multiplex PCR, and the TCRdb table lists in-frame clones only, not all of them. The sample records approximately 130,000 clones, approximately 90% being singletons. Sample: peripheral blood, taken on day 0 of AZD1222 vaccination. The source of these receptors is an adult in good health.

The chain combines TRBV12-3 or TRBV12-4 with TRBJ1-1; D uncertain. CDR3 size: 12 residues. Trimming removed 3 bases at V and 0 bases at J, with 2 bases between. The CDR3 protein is CASSFMNTEAFF. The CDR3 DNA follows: TGTGCCAGCAGTTTTATGAACACTGAAGCTTTCTTT.

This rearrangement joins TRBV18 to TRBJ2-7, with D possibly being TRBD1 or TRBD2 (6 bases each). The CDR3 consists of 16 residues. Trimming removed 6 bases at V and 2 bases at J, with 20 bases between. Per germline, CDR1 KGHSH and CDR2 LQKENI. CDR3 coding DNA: TGTGCCAGCTCCCCTGTTGGGGGGCGGATCGCCTACGAGCAGTACTTC. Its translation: CASSPVGGRIAYEQYF.

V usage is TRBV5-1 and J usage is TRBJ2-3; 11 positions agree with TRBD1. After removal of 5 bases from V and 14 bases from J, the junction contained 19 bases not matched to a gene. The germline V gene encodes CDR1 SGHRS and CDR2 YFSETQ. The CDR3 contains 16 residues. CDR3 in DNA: TGCGCCAGCAGAACTGGACAGGGGGCAAGAGCAGTTTGTCCGTATTTT. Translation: CASRTGQGARAVCPYF.

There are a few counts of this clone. This chain's CDR3 is CASSLRDRGPTEAFF. The CDR3, as DNA: TGTGCCAGCAGCCTGCGGGACAGGGGGCCCACTGAAGCTTTCTTT. The J gene is TRBJ1-1, the V gene TRBV5-8, with 12 bases aligning to TRBD1. Germline lookup yields CDR1 SGHTS and CDR2 YDEGEE. The ends lost 4 bases at V and 4 bases at J; junction bases unmatched: 5. This CDR3 has 15 amino acids.

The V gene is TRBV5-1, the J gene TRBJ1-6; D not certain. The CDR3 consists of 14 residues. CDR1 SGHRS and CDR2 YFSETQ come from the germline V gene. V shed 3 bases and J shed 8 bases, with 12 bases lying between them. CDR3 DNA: TGCGCCAGCAGCTCTCGGTCCACCGATTCACCCCTCCACTTT. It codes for CASSSRSTDSPLHF.